This entry features one T cell receptor (beta chain) sequence. No antigen is known for it. The receptor originates from a mouse, and its gene names and germline sequences are accordingly murine. To prepare the library, the immunoSEQ multiplex PCR assay was applied. Adaptive Biotechnologies performed the TCRbeta CDR3 sequencing at survey depth and reported CDR3 sequences, V/J genes, productive frequency and template counts. TCR beta CDR3 regions were amplified from genomic DNA rather than RNA. Under the source paper's analysis protocol: Pairwise repertoire overlap between tissues was quantified with Jensen-Shannon divergence, where 1 means complete divergence and 0 identical. Based on pairwise JSD values, tissues were grouped by single-linkage agglomerative hierarchical clustering, and the results were shown as dendrograms. GLIPH2 was run on all patient samples with simulation_depth 1000, kmer_min_depth 3, cdr3_length_cutoff 8, keeping groups with more than two unique CDR3s. A standardized tissue-overlap score was generated by extrapolating Jaccard GLIPH-group overlap across patients to a standard repertoire size of 1000 clones. To look at how diversity was associated with clinical or experimental variables, linear mixed-effect models were used, with tissue treated as a fixed effect and individual treated as a random effect. TCRdb obtained this table from immuneACCESS and retained in-frame rearrangements with V and J assigned. These tables miss some clones; where compared with another copy, unresolved V genes account for less than half of the shortfall, and the remainder is unexplained. That table is the source of V, J and clone size, and D and trimming were worked out from the DNA. This sample has around 10,000 clones in its table, and 35% to 40% of those were observed once. 1.8% of the sample goes to the ten largest clones.

In the paper's terms, the time point label means: mouse harvest day 7 after allogeneic transplant. Mouse grafts combined 10^7 T-cell-depleted bone marrow cells with 10^6 splenic CD5+ T cells, given via tail vein injection. To model GVHD in mice, a major MHC-mismatch B6 (H2b) into BALB/c (H2d) model was used, and tissues were profiled at day 7 or 14. On day 7 or 14 post-transplant, mouse tissues and retro-orbital blood were harvested with separate sterile tools for each animal, and livers were flushed beforehand. Before genomic DNA was isolated with the DNeasy Blood & Tissue Kit, mouse tissues were minced with razor blades in buffered saline. This sample was taken from a study of tissue T cells after allogeneic stem cell transplantation (dated by TCRdb to between 2021 and 2024). A note on the overall study: The study profiled TCR beta repertoires across many tissues from research autopsies of patients with and without GVHD, plus mouse models of GVHD. The human part of the study was a prospective observational study with no blinding and no randomization.

Results and caveats for the whole study, not just this receptor: Sampling depth was acknowledged as a limitation, and the patient cohort was both small and clinically heterogeneous. The study did not establish which tissue TCRs were alloreactive or antigen-specific, and some clones may have been host cells that persisted. Within patients, how anatomically similar tissues were was a major factor shaping TCR repertoire composition, regardless of disease or transplant status. Not many T cell clones showed up in more than one patient, yet clustering based on motifs uncovered repertoire signatures that were shared across patients in a tissue-specific way. In both patients and mice, T cells from blood and spleen covered only a limited part of the TCR repertoire found in tissues.

Sequencing input: skin. This clonotype was sampled from a female BALB/c mouse given C57BL/6 T cells with graft-versus-host disease after an allogeneic hematopoietic cell transplant.

The CDR3 reads CASSLYDERLFF. CDR3 DNA (partial): TGTGCCAGCAGTCTGTACGACGAAAGATTATTT. The receptor chain draws on TRBV26 and TRBJ1-4; the D gene cannot be resolved reliably. The read halts 1 residue ahead of the CDR3 end, with the missing end drawn from the germline J gene. Trimming costs V 1 base and J 6 bases, and their ends lie 3 bases apart. The cysteine opens and the phenylalanine closes a CDR3 of 12 amino acids. Shown are 33 bases from within the CDR3, in frame from base 1. The germline V gene (reference sequence) sets CDR1 to KGHPV and CDR2 to FQNQEV.